The rows below give T cell receptor beta chains drawn from one sample of a study of blood T cell repertoires in COVID-19. Here immunoSEQ multiplex PCR was the method, and the copy in TCRdb shows in-frame clones only, minus some. Of roughly 480,000 clones in the sample, roughly 87% were seen once. The sequencing sample was made of peripheral blood. The receptors originated from a man aged 18 to 30 with COVID-19, enrolled during active disease. CDR3s include the opening cysteine and the closing phenylalanine or tryptophan. The order of the fields is V gene, J gene, CDR3 length, D gene, clone size, CDR3 DNA, CDR3 protein. The D gene is left open where the match is weak. Some rows mark clone size as missing; the rest say once, few, many or name a class of expanded clone.

V gene: TRBV5-1
J gene: TRBJ2-1
CDR3 length: 13
D gene: NA
clone size: NA
CDR3 DNA: TGCGCCAGCAGCTTGGGGAGGGGAAATGAGCAGTTCTTC
CDR3 protein: CASSLGRGNEQFF

V gene: TRBV11-2
J gene: TRBJ2-7
CDR3 length: 16
D gene: NA
clone size: NA
CDR3 DNA: TGTGCCAGCAGCTTATCTTGGGACATATCTGAGATTAGGCAGTACTTC
CDR3 protein: CASSLSWDISEIRQYF

V gene: TRBV11-3
J gene: TRBJ1-1
CDR3 length: 13
D gene: TRBD1
clone size: NA
CDR3 DNA: TGTGCCAGCAGCTCGGGACAGGGGGGTGAAGCTTTCTTT
CDR3 protein: CASSSGQGGEAFF

V gene: TRBV19
J gene: TRBJ2-1
CDR3 length: 14
D gene: NA
clone size: once
CDR3 DNA: TGTGCCAGTAGTACCCGGGCCAGGGGCAATGAGCAGTTCTTC
CDR3 protein: CASSTRARGNEQFF

V gene: TRBV30
J gene: TRBJ2-7
CDR3 length: 18
D gene: TRBD2
clone size: NA
CDR3 DNA: TGTGCCTGGAATACCGGGACTAGCGGGAGGGCCCCATCCTACGAGCAGTACTTC
CDR3 protein: CAWNTGTSGRAPSYEQYF

V gene: TRBV5-1
J gene: TRBJ1-1
CDR3 length: 13
D gene: NA
clone size: NA
CDR3 DNA: TGCGCCAGCAGCTTAACAGGACCCCGTGGGGCTTTCTTT
CDR3 protein: CASSLTGPRGAFF

V gene: TRBV5-6
J gene: TRBJ1-2
CDR3 length: 11
D gene: NA
clone size: once
CDR3 DNA: TGTGCCAGCATGAAGGAGTATGGCTACACCTTC
CDR3 protein: CASMKEYGYTF

V gene: TRBV5-4
J gene: TRBJ1-1
CDR3 length: 15
D gene: TRBD1
clone size: NA
CDR3 DNA: TGTGCCAGCAGCTATTACAGGGGGGTGAACACTGAAGCTTTCTTT
CDR3 protein: CASSYYRGVNTEAFF

V gene: TRBV16
J gene: TRBJ1-2
CDR3 length: 13
D gene: TRBD1
clone size: NA
CDR3 DNA: TGTGCCAGCAGCCAAAGGAGACAGGGTGGCTACACCTTC
CDR3 protein: CASSQRRQGGYTF

V gene: TRBV19
J gene: TRBJ1-2
CDR3 length: 15
D gene: TRBD1
clone size: NA
CDR3 DNA: TGTGCCAGTAGTACGCCGGGACAGGGAATCTATGGCTACACCTTC
CDR3 protein: CASSTPGQGIYGYTF

V gene: TRBV25-1
J gene: TRBJ2-2
CDR3 length: 14
D gene: NA
clone size: NA
CDR3 DNA: TGTGCCAGCACCCCAGGGGCTTTGACCGGGGAGCTGTTTTTT
CDR3 protein: CASTPGALTGELFF

V gene: TRBV4-1
J gene: TRBJ2-3
CDR3 length: 14
D gene: NA
clone size: NA
CDR3 DNA: TGCGCCAGCAGCCCACCAAGACTCCTAGATACGCAGTATTTT
CDR3 protein: CASSPPRLLDTQYF

V gene: TRBV28
J gene: TRBJ2-2
CDR3 length: 15
D gene: TRBD1
clone size: NA
CDR3 DNA: TGTGCCAGCAGTTTTAGACAGGGCGGCACCGGGGAGCTGTTTTTT
CDR3 protein: CASSFRQGGTGELFF

V gene: TRBV13
J gene: TRBJ1-4
CDR3 length: 15
D gene: TRBD1
clone size: few
CDR3 DNA: TGTGCCAGCAGCCGCCGACAGGGTTCAAATGAAAAACTGTTTTTT
CDR3 protein: CASSRRQGSNEKLFF

V gene: TRBV9
J gene: TRBJ2-2
CDR3 length: 16
D gene: NA
clone size: NA
CDR3 DNA: TGTGCCAGCAGCCCCCGTCCCCGAGGGCCCACCGGGGAGCTGTTTTTT
CDR3 protein: CASSPRPRGPTGELFF

V gene: TRBV6-5
J gene: TRBJ1-6
CDR3 length: 14
D gene: NA
clone size: NA
CDR3 DNA: TGTGCCAGCAGTTGGGCAAACTATAATTCACCCCTCCACTTT
CDR3 protein: CASSWANYNSPLHF

V gene: TRBV5-6
J gene: TRBJ2-7
CDR3 length: 14
D gene: TRBD2
clone size: NA
CDR3 DNA: TGTGCCAGCAGACCCGGGGGGACTTCCTACGAGCAGTACTTC
CDR3 protein: CASRPGGTSYEQYF

V gene: TRBV19
J gene: TRBJ2-1
CDR3 length: 13
D gene: NA
clone size: NA
CDR3 DNA: TGTGCCAGTAGTATCACCAGGAGGAATGAGCAGTTCTTC
CDR3 protein: CASSITRRNEQFF

V gene: TRBV28
J gene: TRBJ1-5
CDR3 length: 14
D gene: TRBD1
clone size: NA
CDR3 DNA: TGTGCCAGCAGCCTGACAGGGGTGAGTCAGCCCCAGCATTTT
CDR3 protein: CASSLTGVSQPQHF

V gene: TRBV5-6
J gene: TRBJ2-7
CDR3 length: 15
D gene: NA
clone size: NA
CDR3 DNA: TGTGCCAGCAGCGTTGGCGGGACGGCAACCTACGAGCAGTACTTC
CDR3 protein: CASSVGGTATYEQYF

V gene: TRBV15
J gene: TRBJ2-7
CDR3 length: 14
D gene: NA
clone size: once
CDR3 DNA: TGTGCCACCAGCAGAGGAGTTCTCAACTACGAGCAGTACTTC
CDR3 protein: CATSRGVLNYEQYF

V gene: TRBV27
J gene: TRBJ2-7
CDR3 length: 14
D gene: TRBD1
clone size: NA
CDR3 DNA: TGTGCCAGCAGTTTGGCAGGGGGCCTGTACGAGCAGTACTTC
CDR3 protein: CASSLAGGLYEQYF

V gene: TRBV4-1
J gene: TRBJ2-5
CDR3 length: 16
D gene: TRBD2
clone size: NA
CDR3 DNA: TGCGCCAGCAGCCAAGGGCAGCGGGGGCTGATTGAGACCCAGTACTTC
CDR3 protein: CASSQGQRGLIETQYF

V gene: TRBV30
J gene: TRBJ1-1
CDR3 length: 16
D gene: TRBD1
clone size: NA
CDR3 DNA: TGTGCCTGGAGTTCTAGGGGGCGAAACTTGAACACTGAAGCTTTCTTT
CDR3 protein: CAWSSRGRNLNTEAFF

V gene: TRBV11-2
J gene: TRBJ2-5
CDR3 length: 15
D gene: NA
clone size: few
CDR3 DNA: TGTGCCAGCAGCCTACCGGGACAAGTCCAAGAGACCCAGTACTTC
CDR3 protein: CASSLPGQVQETQYF

V gene: TRBV15
J gene: TRBJ2-1
CDR3 length: 14
D gene: NA
clone size: NA
CDR3 DNA: TGTGCCACCACCTCGACCAGGTACTACAATGAGCAGTTCTTC
CDR3 protein: CATTSTRYYNEQFF

V gene: TRBV24-1
J gene: TRBJ2-5
CDR3 length: 13
D gene: NA
clone size: NA
CDR3 DNA: TGTGCCACCAGTGGAGGGGGACAAGAGACCCAGTACTTC
CDR3 protein: CATSGGGQETQYF

V gene: TRBV2
J gene: TRBJ2-3
CDR3 length: 15
D gene: TRBD2
clone size: NA
CDR3 DNA: TGTGCCAGCAGTGCACTAGCGGGGGCCTCAGATACGCAGTATTTT
CDR3 protein: CASSALAGASDTQYF

V gene: TRBV14
J gene: TRBJ1-2
CDR3 length: 13
D gene: NA
clone size: few
CDR3 DNA: TGTGCCAGCAGCCAAGGGCAGAACTATGGCTACACCTTC
CDR3 protein: CASSQGQNYGYTF

V gene: TRBV19
J gene: TRBJ1-1
CDR3 length: 15
D gene: TRBD1
clone size: many
CDR3 DNA: TGTGCCAGTAGTACACAGGGGCATTCCTACACTGAAGCTTTCTTT
CDR3 protein: CASSTQGHSYTEAFF

V gene: TRBV21-1
J gene: TRBJ2-7
CDR3 length: 16
D gene: NA
clone size: NA
CDR3 DNA: TGTGCCAGCAGCAAAGCGGGGGACAGGGAAGACTACGAGCAGTACTTC
CDR3 protein: CASSKAGDREDYEQYF

V gene: TRBV19
J gene: TRBJ2-2
CDR3 length: 16
D gene: TRBD2
clone size: NA
CDR3 DNA: TGTGCCAGTAGTGTCATAGCGGGAGCACGAACCGGGGAGCTGTTTTTT
CDR3 protein: CASSVIAGARTGELFF

V gene: TRBV4-2
J gene: TRBJ1-5
CDR3 length: 15
D gene: TRBD1
clone size: NA
CDR3 DNA: TGTGCCAGCAGCCAGGACAGGTATAGCAATCAGCCCCAGCATTTT
CDR3 protein: CASSQDRYSNQPQHF

V gene: TRBV27
J gene: TRBJ2-5
CDR3 length: 13
D gene: NA
clone size: NA
CDR3 DNA: TGTGCCAGCAGAACCAGGGTCCGGGAGACCCAGTACTTC
CDR3 protein: CASRTRVRETQYF

V gene: TRBV5-1
J gene: TRBJ1-1
CDR3 length: 12
D gene: NA
clone size: once
CDR3 DNA: TGCGCCAGTCTGCAGGGGAACACTGAAGCTTTCTTT
CDR3 protein: CASLQGNTEAFF

V gene: TRBV5-4
J gene: TRBJ2-4
CDR3 length: 17
D gene: TRBD1
clone size: NA
CDR3 DNA: TGTGCCAGCAGCGCCGACCGGGACAGGGTAGCCAAAAACATTCAGTACTTC
CDR3 protein: CASSADRDRVAKNIQYF

V gene: TRBV4-2
J gene: TRBJ2-5
CDR3 length: 17
D gene: TRBD2
clone size: once
CDR3 DNA: TGTGCCAGCAGCCAAGATGGAGCGGGGGGCATACAAGAGACCCAGTACTTC
CDR3 protein: CASSQDGAGGIQETQYF

V gene: TRBV6-5
J gene: TRBJ1-5
CDR3 length: 15
D gene: NA
clone size: NA
CDR3 DNA: TGTGCCAGCAGACGCCGTGGGGATGGGGAGAGAGCCCAGCATTTT
CDR3 protein: CASRRRGDGERAQHF

V gene: TRBV24-1
J gene: TRBJ2-3
CDR3 length: 13
D gene: NA
clone size: NA
CDR3 DNA: TGTGCCACCAGTGTGGACAACACAGATACGCAGTATTTT
CDR3 protein: CATSVDNTDTQYF

V gene: TRBV5-1
J gene: TRBJ2-2
CDR3 length: 14
D gene: NA
clone size: NA
CDR3 DNA: TGCGCCAGCAGCATAGGGAGCACTTTAGGGGAGCTGTTTTTT
CDR3 protein: CASSIGSTLGELFF

V gene: TRBV9
J gene: TRBJ2-2
CDR3 length: 17
D gene: NA
clone size: NA
CDR3 DNA: TGTGCCAGCAGCGTAGAATCGGGGGTCCCGAACACCGGGGAGCTGTTTTTT
CDR3 protein: CASSVESGVPNTGELFF

V gene: TRBV4-2
J gene: TRBJ2-3
CDR3 length: 15
D gene: NA
clone size: NA
CDR3 DNA: TGTGCCAGCAGCCAAAGAGAAGGGGGGGCAGATACGCAGTATTTT
CDR3 protein: CASSQREGGADTQYF

V gene: TRBV5-1
J gene: TRBJ2-7
CDR3 length: 14
D gene: NA
clone size: NA
CDR3 DNA: TGCGCCAGCAGCTTGGTAGGCGGCGCCTACGAGCAGTACTTC
CDR3 protein: CASSLVGGAYEQYF

V gene: TRBV24-1
J gene: TRBJ2-3
CDR3 length: 16
D gene: NA
clone size: NA
CDR3 DNA: TGTGCCACCAGTGATTTTAGGCAGGAGGGAACAGATACGCAGTATTTT
CDR3 protein: CATSDFRQEGTDTQYF

V gene: TRBV30
J gene: TRBJ2-1
CDR3 length: 12
D gene: NA
clone size: NA
CDR3 DNA: TGTGCCTGGAGCATCTCCTACAATGAGCAGTTCTTC
CDR3 protein: CAWSISYNEQFF